A single sample gave rise to the 31 T cell receptor beta chains below, sequenced in a study of T cells after yellow fever vaccination. TCRdb reprocessed the 5' RACE reads with MiXCR, giving one entry per CDR3 protein. The table shows some 550,000 distinct CDR3 sequences, with roughly 21% occurring only once. Sequenced here: PBMCs, sampled 15 days after the yellow fever booster vaccination. The source of these receptors is a man aged 25 to 40 who received the YFV17D yellow fever vaccine.

This clonotype has a handful of counts. The chain joins TRBV7-2 to TRBJ2-2; maybe TRBD1 (6 bases). Trimming removed 6 bases at V and 5 bases at J, with 16 bases between. The CDR3 is 15 residues long. In germline, CDR1 is SGHTA, CDR2 FQGNSA. The CDR3 is CASSKDRAGTGELFF. CDR3 nucleotide sequence: TGTGCCAGCAGTAAGGACAGAGCCGGAACCGGGGAGCTGTTTTTT.

The chain combines TRBV27 with TRBJ2-5; 8 bases align to TRBD1. Germline V gene sequence: CDR1 MNHEY, CDR2 SMNVEV (reference sequence). This CDR3 region has 14 residues. Trimming at V came to 5 bases and at J to 4 bases, leaving 6 bases not matched to a gene. This CDR3 reads CASSHDRGRETQYF. CDR3 coding DNA: TGTGCCAGCAGTCATGACAGGGGCCGAGAGACCCAGTACTTC.

This clonotype was seen only a few times. The J gene is TRBJ1-1, the V gene TRBV12-3 or TRBV12-4; TRBD1 might be the D (5 bases). V was cut by 6 bases and J by 5 bases, with 19 bases left in between. The CDR3 consists of 15 residues. The CDR3 loop reads CASSPREGRGTEAFF. DNA for the CDR3: TGTGCCAGCAGCCCCCGGGAGGGGAGGGGTACTGAAGCTTTCTTT.

J is TRBJ2-2 and V is TRBV20-1; possibly TRBD1 for D (7 bases). The CDR3 runs to 14 residues. Germline CDR1 reads DFQATT; CDR2 reads SNEGSKA (reference sequence). V shed 4 bases and J shed 4 bases, with 13 bases lying between them. The CDR3 region has the DNA TGCAGTGCTATACGACAGGGAGGCACCGGGGAGCTGTTTTTT. Translating gives CSAIRQGGTGELFF.

The V gene is TRBV30, the J gene TRBJ2-6; tentative D call: TRBD2 (6 bases). The V gene's germline CDR1 is GTSNPN and CDR2 SVGIG (reference sequence). The length of the CDR3 is 14 residues. V was cut by 1 base and J by 2 bases, with 6 bases left in between. CDR3 protein: CAWSGTTGANVLTF. As DNA, the CDR3 is TGTGCCTGGAGTGGGACTACTGGGGCCAACGTCCTGACTTTC.

J is TRBJ1-4 and V is TRBV20-1; D possibly corresponds to TRBD1 (6 bases). This CDR3 contains 17 residues. The V gene's germline CDR1 is DFQATT and CDR2 SNEGSKA (reference sequence). The V gene lost 5 bases and the J gene lost 5 bases, with 24 bases spanning the gap. CDR3 coding DNA: TGCAGTGCTGACCCAGTGGGGCAGGGGTTGGTGAATGAAAAACTGTTTTTT. Translating gives CSADPVGQGLVNEKLFF.

In this sample, this clonotype turned up a few times. The chain carries TRBV11-3 and TRBJ2-5, with TRBD2 matching 8 bases. Losses at the gene ends were 5 bases for V and 0 bases for J; bases not matched to a gene: 5. CDR3 length: 15 residues. Looked up from germline, CDR1 is SGHNT and CDR2 is YENEEA. CDR3 sequence (DNA): TGTGCCAGCAGCCGGACTAGCACCTACCAAGAGACCCAGTACTTC. Amino acid sequence: CASSRTSTYQETQYF. The full variable domain, completed using reference TRBV11-3 and TRBJ2-5, is EAGVVQSPRYKIIEKKQPVAFWCNPISGHNTLYWYLQNLGQGPELLIRYENEEAVDDSQLPKDRFSAERLKGVDSTLKIQPAELGDSAVYLCASSRTSTYQETQYFGPGTRLLVL.

The rearrangement uses TRBV5-5 and TRBJ2-3; no definite D call. This CDR3 is 15 amino acids long. The ends were cut back, 1 base at V and 7 bases at J, with 16 bases in the middle. CDR1 is SGHKS and CDR2 is YYEKEE in the germline V gene (reference sequence). CDR3 coding DNA: TGTGCCAGCAGCTTGAGAGACCGGGCCCCAAATACGCAGTATTTT. Translating it yields CASSLRDRAPNTQYF. Filled out from reference TRBV5-5 and TRBJ2-3, the complete variable domain reads DAGVTQSPTHLIKTRGQQVTLRCSPISGHKSVSWYQQVLGQGPQFIFQYYEKEERGRGNFPDRFSARQFPNYSSELNVNALLLGDSALYLCASSLRDRAPNTQYFGPGTRLTVL.

This clonotype has only one observation. DNA for the CDR3: TGTGCCAGCAGTCCCGGAGAGGATAAAGAGACCCAGTACTTC. Translated: CASSPGEDKETQYF. This chain links TRBV12-3 or TRBV12-4 with TRBJ2-5; no reliable D call. V gave up 5 bases and J gave up 3 bases, with 13 bases separating them. CDR3 length equals 14 residues.

V gene TRBV7-2 combines with J gene TRBJ2-7; 10 bases map to TRBD2. CDR3 size: 16 residues. Unmatched junction bases numbered 11, after V lost 5 bases and J lost 4 bases. Per germline, CDR1 SGHTA and CDR2 FQGNSA. The CDR3 sequence: CASSLPTGTSEYEQYF. In nucleotides, the CDR3 is TGTGCCAGCAGCCTACCTACCGGGACTAGCGAGTACGAGCAGTACTTC.

This clonotype was counted a few times. The chain carries TRBV18 and TRBJ1-1; D is uncertain. V was shortened by 2 bases and J by 2 bases, with 6 bases between the two germline ends. The CDR3 loop spans 13 amino acids. Germline CDR1 and CDR2: KGHSH and LQKENI. CDR3 region: CASSPTDNTEAFF. The CDR3 DNA follows: TGTGCCAGCTCACCAACAGACAACACTGAAGCTTTCTTT.

The V call is TRBV29-1, the J call TRBJ1-1; no firm D call. CDR1 SQVTM and CDR2 ANQGSEA come from the germline V gene. Trimming removed 7 bases at V and 1 base at J, with 10 bases between. The CDR3 runs to 12 residues. For the CDR3, the DNA is TGCAGCGCTGAGGAGACGAACACTGAAGCTTTCTTT. Its translation is CSAEETNTEAFF.

The chain employs TRBV6-5 and TRBJ2-5; D uncertain. The CDR3 has 16 amino acids. V lost 0 bases and J 1 base, leaving 12 bases between the germline ends. Germline-derived CDR1 and CDR2 are MNHEY and SVGAGI. The CDR3 is CASSYSNPAVQETQYF. Written as DNA, the CDR3 is TGTGCCAGCAGTTACTCGAACCCAGCTGTCCAAGAGACCCAGTACTTC.

A few counts support this clonotype. The chain combines TRBV27 with TRBJ2-6; 8 nucleotides line up with TRBD1. Germline V lookup: CDR1 MNHEY, CDR2 SMNVEV (reference sequence). V was pared by 6 bases and J by 0 bases, with 4 bases of the junction left unmatched. CDR3 size: 16 residues. In DNA, the CDR3 is TGTGCCAGCAGACGGACAGGGAGCTCTGGGGCCAACGTCCTGACTTTC. Protein sequence: CASRRTGSSGANVLTF.

This clonotype was observed a handful of times. This chain joins TRBV29-1 and TRBJ2-5; TRBD1 matches 8 bases. The CDR3 has 13 residues. CDR1 and CDR2 (germline): SQVTM, ANQGSEA. After removal of 7 bases from V and 1 base from J, the junction contained 5 bases not matched to a gene. CDR3 nucleotide sequence: TGCAGCGGATGGACAGGGAGCCAAGAGACCCAGTACTTC. Protein sequence: CSGWTGSQETQYF.

CDR3 coding DNA: TGCAGTGCTACCCCCCCAGGGTCGGGAGATACGCAGTATTTT. Encoded protein: CSATPPGSGDTQYF. The V call is TRBV20-1, the J call TRBJ2-3; TRBD1 might be the D (5 bases). V lost 4 bases and J lost 5, with 16 bases in between. CDR1 and CDR2 from the germline V gene are DFQATT and SNEGSKA (reference sequence). CDR3 length equals 14 residues.

In this sample, this clonotype turned up a few times. The chain is built from TRBV19 and TRBJ2-1, with D possibly matching TRBD2 (6 bases). Germline CDR1 is LNHDA and CDR2 is SQIVND (reference sequence). This CDR3 spans 15 amino acids. V was clipped by 3 bases and J by 4 bases, with 13 bases between them. The CDR3 DNA reads TGTGCCAGTAGTATCAGCACTAGCAGATACAATGAGCAGTTCTTC. This encodes CASSISTSRYNEQFF.

There are a few counts of this clonotype. The chain joins TRBV7-8 to TRBJ2-1, with D maybe TRBD1 (5 bases). The V end was cut by 1 base, the J end by 8 bases, with 18 bases between. This CDR3 spans 16 amino acids. The V gene's germline CDR1 is SGHVS and CDR2 FQNEAQ. The CDR3 sequence: CASSLGGEIIGDEQFF. CDR3 coding DNA: TGTGCCAGCAGCTTAGGTGGCGAGATTATAGGGGATGAGCAGTTCTTC.

A few counts support this clonotype. The chain couples TRBV5-5 to TRBJ2-2; D is unresolved. Trimming took off 3 bases at V and 4 bases at J, with 16 bases between the two ends. From germline, CDR1 is SGHKS and CDR2 YYEKEE (reference sequence). There are 16 residues in the CDR3. This CDR3 is CASSSPAGPITGELFF. The CDR3, as DNA: TGTGCCAGCAGCTCCCCTGCCGGGCCGATCACCGGGGAGCTGTTTTTT.

This chain joins TRBV2 and TRBJ2-7, with 10 bases lining up with TRBD1. CDR3 length equals 13 residues. Trimming at V came to 11 bases and at J to 4 bases, leaving 8 bases not matched to a gene. CDR1 and CDR2 (germline): SNHLY, FYNNEI. The CDR3, as DNA: TGTGCCGCAACGGCGGACAGGGGGTACGAGCAGTACTTC. Translated: CAATADRGYEQYF.

This clonotype was counted a few times. The rearrangement links TRBV6-2 or TRBV6-3 to TRBJ2-1; TRBD1 might be the D (5 bases). CDR1 and CDR2 from the germline V gene are MNHEY and SVGEGT. V was shortened by 6 bases and J by 5 bases, with 20 bases between the two germline ends. The CDR3 covers 16 residues. CDR3 sequence reads: CASSRPDSKPHNEQFF. Written as DNA, the CDR3 is TGTGCCAGCAGCCGTCCCGACAGCAAACCCCACAATGAGCAGTTCTTC.

This clonotype came up a few times. This chain joins TRBV9 and TRBJ1-2; 8 bases are a match to TRBD1. Trimming removed 4 bases from V and 4 bases from J; junction bases left unmatched: 3. Germline CDR1 is SGDLS and CDR2 is YYNGEE. The CDR3 is 13 residues long. CDR3 DNA: TGTGCCAGCAGCACCCAGGGGGCCTATGGCTACACCTTC. Translated, it gives CASSTQGAYGYTF.

The CDR3 loop reads CASSSGTTHYEQYF. The CDR3 DNA reads TGCGCCAGCAGCTCGGGGACTACCCATTACGAGCAGTACTTC. The chain combines TRBV5-1 with TRBJ2-7, with 7 bases aligning to TRBD2. The CDR3 length is 14 residues. The germline V gene encodes CDR1 SGHRS and CDR2 YFSETQ. Losses at the gene ends were 3 bases for V and 4 bases for J; bases not matched to a gene: 7.

This clonotype was seen a few times. The genes are TRBV9 and TRBJ1-1, with 7 nucleotides matching TRBD1. Germline loops: CDR1 SGDLS, CDR2 YYNGEE. This CDR3 has 17 amino acids. Trimming cost V 2 bases and J 0 bases; bases outside gene matches: 10. CDR3 region: CASSVTAGTDMNTEAFF. CDR3 DNA sequence: TGTGCCAGCAGCGTGACCGCCGGGACAGACATGAACACTGAAGCTTTCTTT.

This clonotype was observed a few times. The rearrangement links TRBV9 to TRBJ2-2; the D call may be TRBD1 or TRBD2 (5 bases each). This CDR3 region has 14 residues. Germline CDR1 SGDLS, CDR2 YYNGEE. Trimming took 0 bases from V and 4 from J, leaving 7 bases between them. The CDR3 sequence is CASSVAGSTGELFF. Here the CDR3 DNA reads TGTGCCAGCAGCGTAGCAGGGAGCACCGGGGAGCTGTTTTTT.

The sample holds a few counts of this clonotype. The chain carries TRBV14 and TRBJ2-5; 8 bases match TRBD1. Trimming at V came to 4 bases and at J to 1 base, leaving 8 bases not matched to a gene. The CDR3 has 16 residues. In germline, CDR1 is SGHDN, CDR2 FVKESK. The CDR3 sequence: CASSPRTGRTQETQYF. Written as DNA, the CDR3 is TGTGCCAGCAGCCCACGGACAGGGCGGACCCAAGAGACCCAGTACTTC.

The V gene is TRBV7-2, the J gene TRBJ2-1; D call uncertain. Germline CDR1 and CDR2: SGHTA and FQGNSA. V was trimmed by 3 bases and J by 0 bases, leaving 12 bases between them. The length of the CDR3 is 16 residues. The chain's CDR3 is CASSLFFGGSYNEQFF. CDR3 nucleotide sequence: TGTGCCAGCAGCTTGTTTTTCGGTGGCTCCTACAATGAGCAGTTCTTC.

This clonotype was recorded a few times. The chain joins TRBV3-1 to TRBJ1-1; D is ambiguous. V was pared by 3 bases and J by 1 base, with 6 bases between. The CDR3 is 13 amino acids. In germline, CDR1 is LGHDT, CDR2 YNNKEL (reference sequence). The CDR3 DNA reads as TGTGCCAGCAGCCAGGTCGGGAACACTGAAGCTTTCTTT. Amino acid sequence: CASSQVGNTEAFF.

This chain joins TRBV20-1 and TRBJ2-3, with 7 positions matching TRBD1. CDR3 length: 13 residues. The germline CDR1 and CDR2 sequences are DFQATT and SNEGSKA (reference sequence). V was clipped by 7 bases and J by 4 bases; unmatched bases: 8. The CDR3 protein is CSGRVQGPDTQYF. The CDR3 nucleotides are TGCAGTGGCAGAGTACAGGGGCCAGATACGCAGTATTTT.

This clonotype has just a few counts. The rearrangement joins TRBV20-1 to TRBJ2-7, with 14 positions matching TRBD2. CDR3 length: 14 amino acids. V shed 6 bases and J 4 bases; nucleotides not matched to a gene: 5. Germline loops: CDR1 DFQATT, CDR2 SNEGSKA (reference sequence). CDR3 region: CSAPRLAGGYEQYF. Here the CDR3 DNA reads TGCAGTGCCCCTCGACTAGCGGGAGGGTACGAGCAGTACTTC.

V is TRBV20-1 and J is TRBJ2-3; the match to TRBD1 covers 8 bases. The V and J ends lost 3 bases and 4 bases, in that order; junction bases with no gene match: 6. The CDR3 covers 14 residues. Germline values: CDR1 DFQATT, CDR2 SNEGSKA (reference sequence). DNA of the CDR3: TGCAGTGCTAGCGGGAACAGGGGGGCAGATACGCAGTATTTT. Translation: CSASGNRGADTQYF.